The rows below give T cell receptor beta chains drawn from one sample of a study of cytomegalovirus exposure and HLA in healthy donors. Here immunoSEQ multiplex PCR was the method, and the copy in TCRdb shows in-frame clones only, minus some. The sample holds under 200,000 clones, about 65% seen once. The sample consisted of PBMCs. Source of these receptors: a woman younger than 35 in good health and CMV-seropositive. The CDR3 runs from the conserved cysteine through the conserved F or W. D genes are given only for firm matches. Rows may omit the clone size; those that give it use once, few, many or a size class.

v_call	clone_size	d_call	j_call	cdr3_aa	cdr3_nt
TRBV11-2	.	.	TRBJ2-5	CASSLVSLRETQYF	TGTGCCAGCAGCTTAGTGTCCCTGAGGGAGACCCAGTACTTC
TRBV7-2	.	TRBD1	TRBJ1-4	CASSRRQGALEKLFF	TGTGCCAGCAGCCGGAGACAGGGTGCGCTTGAAAAACTGTTTTTT
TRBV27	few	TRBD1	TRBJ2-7	CASSLRQGTYEQYF	TGTGCCAGCAGTTTAAGACAGGGGACCTACGAGCAGTACTTC
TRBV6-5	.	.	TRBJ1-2	CASSYSQASYYGYTF	TGTGCCAGCAGTTACTCTCAGGCGTCCTACTATGGCTACACCTTC
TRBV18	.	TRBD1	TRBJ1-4	CASSPRGAGGSPNEKLFF	TGTGCCAGCTCACCGCGAGGAGCAGGGGGCTCACCTAATGAAAAACTGTTTTTT
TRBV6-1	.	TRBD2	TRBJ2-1	CASSEPLPGLAENNEQFF	TGTGCCAGCAGTGAGCCTTTACCGGGACTAGCGGAAAACAATGAGCAGTTCTTC
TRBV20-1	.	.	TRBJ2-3	CSAVVTDTQYF	TGCAGTGCGGTAGTCACAGATACGCAGTATTTT
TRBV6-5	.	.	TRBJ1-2	CASTRVGADDGYTF	TGTGCCAGCACCAGAGTGGGGGCCGACGATGGCTACACCTTC
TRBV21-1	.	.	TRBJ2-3	CASSKDLGDRGGQYF	TGTGCCAGCAGCAAAGATTTAGGGGACAGGGGAGGTCAGTATTTT
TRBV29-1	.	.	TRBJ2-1	CSVTNLRGYEQFF	TGCAGCGTCACGAACCTCAGGGGCTATGAGCAGTTCTTC
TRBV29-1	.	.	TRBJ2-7	CSVGTTRHEQYF	TGCAGCGTCGGGACAACCAGACACGAGCAGTACTTC
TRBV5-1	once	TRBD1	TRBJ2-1	CASSLALGQGYNEQFF	TGCGCCAGCAGCTTGGCCCTGGGACAGGGGTACAATGAGCAGTTCTTC
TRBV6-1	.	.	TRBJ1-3	CASSAKGNTIYF	TGTGCCAGCAGTGCTAAGGGAAACACCATATATTTT
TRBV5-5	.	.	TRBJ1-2	CASSFVEWAYGYTF	TGTGCCAGCAGCTTTGTAGAATGGGCTTATGGCTACACCTTC
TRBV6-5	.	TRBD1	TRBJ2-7	CASSYRQGWYEQYF	TGTGCCAGCAGTTACAGACAGGGCTGGTACGAGCAGTACTTC
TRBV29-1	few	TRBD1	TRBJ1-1	CSVQTGGFDVAFF	TGCAGCGTCCAGACAGGGGGTTTTGACGTAGCTTTCTTT
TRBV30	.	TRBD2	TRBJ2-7	CAFTGGRVWDEQYF	TGTGCCTTTACAGGCGGGAGGGTGTGGGACGAGCAGTACTTC
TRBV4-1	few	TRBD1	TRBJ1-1	CASSQGRTGGGGNTEAFF	TGCGCCAGCAGCCAGGGTCGGACAGGGGGCGGTGGGAACACTGAAGCTTTCTTT
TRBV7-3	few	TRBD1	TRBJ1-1	CASSLADRGADTEAFF	TGTGCCAGCAGCTTAGCGGACAGGGGCGCGGACACTGAAGCTTTCTTT
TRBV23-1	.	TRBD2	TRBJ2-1	CASSQSRGTSGSNEQFF	TGCGCCAGCAGTCAATCGAGGGGGACTAGCGGGAGCAATGAGCAGTTCTTC
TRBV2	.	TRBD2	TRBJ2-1	CASRRTSGSLNEQFF	TGTGCCAGCAGACGGACTAGCGGGAGTTTGAATGAGCAGTTCTTC
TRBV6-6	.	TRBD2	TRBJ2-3	CASRSGTSGLTDTQYF	TGTGCCAGCAGATCAGGGACTAGCGGATTAACAGATACGCAGTATTTT
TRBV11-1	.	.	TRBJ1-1	CASSLGGIEAFF	TGTGCCAGCAGCTTAGGAGGGATTGAAGCTTTCTTT
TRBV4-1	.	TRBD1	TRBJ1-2	CASSQAPQGVYGYTF	TGCGCCAGCAGCCAAGCACCACAGGGGGTTTATGGCTACACCTTC
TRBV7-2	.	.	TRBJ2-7	CASSLGSQVLSYEQYF	TGTGCCAGCAGCTTAGGGTCGCAGGTTCTCTCCTACGAGCAGTACTTC
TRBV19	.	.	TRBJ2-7	CASSIEGPDGNSYEQYF	TGTGCCAGTAGTATAGAAGGTCCAGACGGGAACTCCTACGAGCAGTACTTC
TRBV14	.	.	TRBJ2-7	CASSQNFPSVYEQYF	TGTGCCAGCAGCCAAAATTTCCCATCAGTCTACGAGCAGTACTTC
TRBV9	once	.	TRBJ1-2	CASSVAGKYGYTF	TGTGCCAGCAGCGTTGCAGGGAAGTATGGCTACACCTTC
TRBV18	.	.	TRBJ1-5	CASSPRSDQPQHF	TGTGCCAGCTCACCCAGATCCGATCAGCCCCAGCATTTT
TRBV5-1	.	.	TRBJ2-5	CASSGGETQYF	TGCGCCAGCAGCGGAGGAGAGACCCAGTACTTC
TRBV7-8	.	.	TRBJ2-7	CASTTTYEQYF	TGTGCCAGCACAACTACCTACGAGCAGTACTTC
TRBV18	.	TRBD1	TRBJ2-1	CASSPPNRGYNEQFF	TGTGCCAGCTCACCACCCAACAGGGGTTACAATGAGCAGTTCTTC
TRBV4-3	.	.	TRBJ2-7	CASSQDEAGTYEQYF	TGCGCCAGCAGCCAAGATGAGGCAGGGACCTACGAGCAGTACTTC
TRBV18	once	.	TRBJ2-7	CASSPPSRGSYEQYF	TGTGCCAGCTCACCACCGTCCAGGGGCTCCTACGAGCAGTACTTC
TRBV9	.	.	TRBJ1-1	CASSTRVYTEAFF	TGTGCCAGCAGCACCAGGGTCTACACTGAAGCTTTCTTT
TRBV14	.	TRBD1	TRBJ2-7	CASSQGDSYEQYF	TGTGCCAGCAGCCAAGGGGACAGCTACGAGCAGTACTTC
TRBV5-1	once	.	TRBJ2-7	CASSRAPSYEQYF	TGCGCCAGCAGCCGCGCGCCCTCCTACGAGCAGTACTTC
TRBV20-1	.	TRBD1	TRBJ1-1	CSASQGAEAFF	TGCAGTGCTAGTCAGGGGGCTGAAGCTTTCTTT
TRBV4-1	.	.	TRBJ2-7	CASSQAWQGYEQYF	TGCGCCAGCAGCCAAGCCTGGCAGGGCTACGAGCAGTACTTC
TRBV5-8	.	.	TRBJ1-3	CASSLVRRGNTIYF	TGTGCCAGCAGCTTGGTTCGCAGAGGAAACACCATATATTTT
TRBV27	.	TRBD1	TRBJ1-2	CASSPRGQGFMDGYTF	TGTGCCAGCAGCCCAAGGGGACAGGGGTTCATGGATGGCTACACCTTC
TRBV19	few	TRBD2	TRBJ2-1	CASSVFGSGRENEQFF	TGTGCCAGTAGTGTTTTCGGTAGCGGGAGAGAGAATGAGCAGTTCTTC
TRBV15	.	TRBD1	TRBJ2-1	CATGLGTGGNEQFF	TGTGCCACCGGTCTGGGGACAGGGGGCAATGAGCAGTTCTTC
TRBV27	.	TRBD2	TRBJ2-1	CASSLAGGTNEQFF	TGTGCCAGCAGTTTAGCGGGGGGGACCAATGAGCAGTTCTTC
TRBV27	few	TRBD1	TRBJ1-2	CASRRTGGQGYTF	TGTGCCAGCAGGAGGACAGGGGGCCAAGGCTACACCTTC
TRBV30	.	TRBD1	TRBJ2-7	CAWGLDRADEQYF	TGTGCCTGGGGTCTCGACAGGGCCGACGAGCAGTACTTC
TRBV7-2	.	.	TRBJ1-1	CASSLYPGRMNTEAFF	TGTGCCAGCAGCTTATATCCAGGGCGGATGAACACTGAAGCTTTCTTT
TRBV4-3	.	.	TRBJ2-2	CASSQAPPGNTGELFF	TGCGCCAGCAGCCAAGCCCCACCAGGGAACACCGGGGAGCTGTTTTTT
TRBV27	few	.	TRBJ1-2	CASRSFRTQYGYTF	TGTGCCAGCAGAAGTTTCCGTACCCAGTATGGCTACACCTTC
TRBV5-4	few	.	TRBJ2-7	CASSLGLGNEQYF	TGTGCCAGCAGCTTGGGACTAGGGAACGAGCAGTACTTC
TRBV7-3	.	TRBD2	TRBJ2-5	CASSLKGAGGPGETQYF	TGTGCCAGCAGCTTAAAGGGAGCGGGGGGGCCCGGGGAGACCCAGTACTTC
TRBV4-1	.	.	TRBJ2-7	CASSPLLPRLNYEQYF	TGCGCCAGCAGCCCACTTCTCCCACGCCTTAATTACGAGCAGTACTTC
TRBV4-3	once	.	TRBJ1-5	CASSQWEGVSQPQHF	TGCGCCAGCAGCCAGTGGGAGGGGGTTAGTCAGCCCCAGCATTTT
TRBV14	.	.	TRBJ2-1	CASSQSGWHEQFF	TGTGCCAGCAGCCAATCCGGGTGGCATGAGCAGTTCTTC
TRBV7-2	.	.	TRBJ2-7	CASSLTVSSYEQYF	TGTGCCAGCAGCTTAACGGTGAGCTCCTACGAGCAGTACTTC
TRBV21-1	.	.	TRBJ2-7	CASAEASGSYEQYF	TGTGCCAGTGCGGAGGCTAGCGGGAGTTACGAGCAGTACTTC
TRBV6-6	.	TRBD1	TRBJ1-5	CASSYQGQFSNQPQHF	TGTGCCAGCAGTTACCAGGGACAGTTTAGCAATCAGCCCCAGCATTTT